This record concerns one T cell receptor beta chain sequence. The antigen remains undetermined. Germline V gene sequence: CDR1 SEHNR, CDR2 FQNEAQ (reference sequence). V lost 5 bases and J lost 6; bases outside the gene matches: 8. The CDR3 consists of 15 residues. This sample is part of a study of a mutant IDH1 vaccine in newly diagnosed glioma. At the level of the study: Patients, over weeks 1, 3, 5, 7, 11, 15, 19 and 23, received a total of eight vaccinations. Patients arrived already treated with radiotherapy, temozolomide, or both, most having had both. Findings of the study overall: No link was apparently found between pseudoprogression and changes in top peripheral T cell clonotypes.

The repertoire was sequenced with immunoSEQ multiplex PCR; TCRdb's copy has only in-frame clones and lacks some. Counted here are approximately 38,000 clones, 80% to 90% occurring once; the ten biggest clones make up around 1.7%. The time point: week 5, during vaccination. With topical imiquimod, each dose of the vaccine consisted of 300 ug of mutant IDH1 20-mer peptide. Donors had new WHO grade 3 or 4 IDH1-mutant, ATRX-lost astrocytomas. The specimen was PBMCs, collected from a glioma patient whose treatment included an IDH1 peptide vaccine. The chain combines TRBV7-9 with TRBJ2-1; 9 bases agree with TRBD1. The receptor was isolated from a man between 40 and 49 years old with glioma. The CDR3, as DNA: TGTGCCAGCAGCCATCGGACAGGGGTCCCCAATGAGCAGTTCTTC. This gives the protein CASSHRTGVPNEQFF. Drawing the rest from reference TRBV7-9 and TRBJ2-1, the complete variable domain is DTGVSQNPRHKITKRGQNVTFRCDPISEHNRLYWYRQTLGQGPEFLTYFQNEAQLEKSRLLSDRFSAERPKGSFSTLEIQRTEQGDSAMYLCASSHRTGVPNEQFFGPGTRLTVL.